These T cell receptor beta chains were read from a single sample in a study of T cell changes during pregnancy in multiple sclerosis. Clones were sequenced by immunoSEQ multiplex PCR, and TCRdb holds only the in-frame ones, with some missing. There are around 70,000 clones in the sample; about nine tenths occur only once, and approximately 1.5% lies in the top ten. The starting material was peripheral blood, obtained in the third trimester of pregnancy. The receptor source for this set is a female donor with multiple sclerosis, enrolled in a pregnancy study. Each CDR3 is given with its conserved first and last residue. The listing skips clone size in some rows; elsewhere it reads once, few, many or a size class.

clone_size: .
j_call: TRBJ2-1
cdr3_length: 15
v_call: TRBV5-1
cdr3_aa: CASSFGTGGYNEQFF

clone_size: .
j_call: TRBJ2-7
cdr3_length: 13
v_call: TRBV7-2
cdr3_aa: CASSLAARYEQYF

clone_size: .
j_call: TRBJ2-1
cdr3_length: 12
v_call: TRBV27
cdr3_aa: CASSAGLGEQFF

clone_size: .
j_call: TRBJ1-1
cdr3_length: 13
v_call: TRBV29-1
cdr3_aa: CSVEVGRGTEAFF

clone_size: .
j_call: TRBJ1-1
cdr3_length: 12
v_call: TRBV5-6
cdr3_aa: CASSLEGVGAFF

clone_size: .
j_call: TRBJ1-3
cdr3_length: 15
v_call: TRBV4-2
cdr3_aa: CASSQYTFSGNTIYF

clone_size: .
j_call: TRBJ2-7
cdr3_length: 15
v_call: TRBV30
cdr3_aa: CAWSVPPGGSYEQYF

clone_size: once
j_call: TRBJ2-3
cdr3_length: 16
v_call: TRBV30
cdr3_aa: CAWSGAAGRSTDTQYF

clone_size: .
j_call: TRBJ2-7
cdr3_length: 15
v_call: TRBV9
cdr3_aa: CASSVSPRPYYEQYF

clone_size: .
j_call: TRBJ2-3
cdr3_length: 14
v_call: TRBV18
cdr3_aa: CASSDRGRTDTQYF

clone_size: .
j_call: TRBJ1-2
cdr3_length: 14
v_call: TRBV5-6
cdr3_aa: CASTLSSGNYGYTF

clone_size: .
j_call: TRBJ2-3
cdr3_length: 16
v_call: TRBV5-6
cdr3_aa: CASSYAGTPDTDTQYF

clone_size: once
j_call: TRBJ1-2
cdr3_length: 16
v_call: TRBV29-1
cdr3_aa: CSVEDWLGGRIYGYTF

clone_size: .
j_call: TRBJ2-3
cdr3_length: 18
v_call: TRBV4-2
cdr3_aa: CASSQDTGIATSTDTQYF

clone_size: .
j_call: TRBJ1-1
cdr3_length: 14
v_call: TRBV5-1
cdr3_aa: CASSVGFGDTEAFF